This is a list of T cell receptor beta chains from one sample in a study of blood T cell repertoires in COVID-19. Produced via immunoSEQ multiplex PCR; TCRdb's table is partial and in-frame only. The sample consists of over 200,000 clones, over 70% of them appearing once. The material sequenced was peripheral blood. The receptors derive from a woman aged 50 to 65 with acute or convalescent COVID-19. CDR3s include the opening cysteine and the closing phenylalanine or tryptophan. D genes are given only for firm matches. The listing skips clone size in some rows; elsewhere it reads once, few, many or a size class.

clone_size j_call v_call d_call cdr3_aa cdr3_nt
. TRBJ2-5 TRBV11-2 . CASSSPGQFQETQYF TGTGCCAGCAGCTCCCCTGGACAGTTTCAAGAGACCCAGTACTTC
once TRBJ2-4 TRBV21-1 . CASSKGEGSLAKNIQYF TGTGCCAGCAGCAAAGGGGAGGGGAGTTTAGCCAAAAACATTCAGTACTTC
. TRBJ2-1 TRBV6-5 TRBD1 CASSSQGVRVMNEQFF TGTGCCAGCAGTTCCCAGGGGGTAAGGGTTATGAATGAGCAGTTCTTC
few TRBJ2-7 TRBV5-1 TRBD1 CASSLPGTGGIEQYF TGCGCCAGCAGCTTACCCGGGACAGGGGGCATCGAGCAGTACTTC
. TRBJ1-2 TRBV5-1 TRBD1 CASRPGQGLDGYTF TGCGCCAGCAGGCCGGGACAGGGGCTGGATGGCTACACCTTC
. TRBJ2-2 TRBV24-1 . CATSGLNTGELFF TGTGCCACCAGTGGACTCAACACCGGGGAGCTGTTTTTT
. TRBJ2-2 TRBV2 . CAIGTANTGELFF TGTGCCATCGGGACTGCGAACACCGGGGAGCTGTTTTTT
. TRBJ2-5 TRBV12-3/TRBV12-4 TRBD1 CASRRQGEETQYF TGTGCCAGCAGACGACAGGGCGAAGAGACCCAGTACTTC
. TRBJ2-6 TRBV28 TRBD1 CASSSTGRMGANVLTF TGTGCCAGCAGTTCGACAGGGCGGATGGGGGCCAACGTCCTGACTTTC
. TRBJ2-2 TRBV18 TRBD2 CASSPGLVLSNTGELFF TGTGCCAGCTCACCTGGACTAGTCCTTTCGAACACCGGGGAGCTGTTTTTT
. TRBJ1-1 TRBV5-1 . CASSDKQALGTEAFF TGCGCCAGCAGCGACAAACAGGCTTTGGGCACTGAAGCTTTCTTT
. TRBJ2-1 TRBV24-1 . CATGGVAFPMQFF TGTGCCACCGGAGGTGTTGCCTTTCCAATGCAGTTCTTC
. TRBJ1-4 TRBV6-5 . CASSLRGGNEKLFF TGTGCCAGCAGCCTCAGGGGAGGGAACGAAAAACTGTTTTTT
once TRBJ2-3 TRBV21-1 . CASSGLWGLAGVGSADTQYF TGTGCCAGCAGCGGACTATGGGGACTAGCGGGGGTAGGTAGCGCAGATACGCAGTATTTT
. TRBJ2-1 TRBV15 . CATSRSRGASNEQFF TGTGCCACCAGCAGATCACGGGGGGCGAGCAATGAGCAGTTCTTC
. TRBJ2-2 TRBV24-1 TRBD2 CATSLAGITNTGELFF TGTGCCACCAGTCTAGCGGGCATCACGAACACCGGGGAGCTGTTTTTT
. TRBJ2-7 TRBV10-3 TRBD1 CAISEGQEGLYEQYF TGTGCCATCAGTGAAGGACAGGAAGGGCTCTACGAGCAGTACTTC
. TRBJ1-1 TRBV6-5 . CASSYSVRLNTEAFF TGTGCCAGCAGTTACTCAGTCAGATTGAACACTGAAGCTTTCTTT
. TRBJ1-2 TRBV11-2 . CASSLEVGRRTYGYTF TGTGCCAGCAGCTTAGAGGTGGGAAGAAGGACATATGGCTACACCTTC
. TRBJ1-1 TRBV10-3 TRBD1 CAIKTGVTEAFF TGTGCCATCAAAACAGGGGTCACTGAAGCTTTCTTT
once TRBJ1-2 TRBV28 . CASSAGGRQSYGYTF TGTGCCAGCTCCGCCGGAGGGCGTCAAAGCTATGGCTACACCTTC
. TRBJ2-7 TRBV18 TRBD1 CASSPGRGLYEQYF TGTGCCAGCTCCCCGGGCAGGGGGCTCTACGAGCAGTACTTC
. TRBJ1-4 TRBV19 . CASSALTASVGEKLFF TGTGCCAGTAGTGCCTTAACAGCCTCAGTTGGTGAAAAACTGTTTTTT
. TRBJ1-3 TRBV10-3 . CAISDWAPSGNTIYF TGTGCCATCAGTGATTGGGCTCCCTCTGGAAACACCATATATTTT
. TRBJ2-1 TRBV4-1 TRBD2 CASSRAGSGRSDEQFF TGCGCCAGCAGCCGAGCCGGGAGCGGGAGGTCGGATGAGCAGTTCTTC
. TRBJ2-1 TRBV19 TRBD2 CASSTGLGLGGYEQFF TGTGCCAGTAGTACGGGTCTCGGTCTCGGGGGGTATGAGCAGTTCTTC
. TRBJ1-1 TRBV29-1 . CSVVRGRVDTEAFF TGCAGCGTTGTTCGGGGGAGGGTGGACACTGAAGCTTTCTTT
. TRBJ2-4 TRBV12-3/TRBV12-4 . CASTTGTLTIQYF TGTGCCAGCACGACCGGGACTCTAACCATTCAGTACTTC
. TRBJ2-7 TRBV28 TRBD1 CASSFSGQASGYEQYF TGTGCCAGCAGTTTCTCCGGACAGGCCAGCGGCTACGAGCAGTACTTC
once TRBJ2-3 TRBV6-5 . CASAEDSSTDTQYF TGTGCCAGCGCGGAGGATTCTAGCACAGATACGCAGTATTTT
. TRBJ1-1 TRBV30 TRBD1 CAWVFGGGASVAFF TGTGCCTGGGTTTTCGGAGGGGGCGCATCTGTGGCTTTCTTT
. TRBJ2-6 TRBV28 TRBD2 CASSREGFRAGANVLTF TGTGCCAGCAGTAGGGAGGGTTTTAGGGCTGGGGCCAACGTCCTGACTTTC
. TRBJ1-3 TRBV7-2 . CASSTTVYSGNTIYF TGTGCCAGCAGCACGACAGTTTACTCTGGAAACACCATATATTTT
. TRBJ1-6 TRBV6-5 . CASTTQGADNSPLHF TGTGCCAGCACCACACAGGGTGCGGATAATTCACCCCTCCACTTT
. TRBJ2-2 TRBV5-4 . CASSSMTDRNTGELFF TGTGCCAGCAGCTCGATGACCGACAGGAACACCGGGGAGCTGTTTTTT
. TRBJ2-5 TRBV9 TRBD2 CASSPRLAGSQETQYF TGTGCCAGCAGCCCCCGACTAGCGGGAAGCCAAGAGACCCAGTACTTC
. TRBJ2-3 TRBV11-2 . CASSLALSGSTDTQYF TGTGCCAGCAGCTTAGCCCTCAGCGGAAGCACAGATACGCAGTATTTT
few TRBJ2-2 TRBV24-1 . CATSDTQGFANTGELFF TGTGCCACCAGTGATACTCAGGGGTTCGCGAACACCGGGGAGCTGTTTTTT
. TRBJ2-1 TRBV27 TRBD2 CASSLLAGGVGNEQFF TGTGCCAGCAGCCTGCTAGCGGGGGGGGTGGGGAATGAGCAGTTCTTC
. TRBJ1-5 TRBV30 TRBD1 CAWSSAGTANQPQHF TGTGCCTGGAGTTCCGCCGGGACAGCAAATCAGCCCCAGCATTTT
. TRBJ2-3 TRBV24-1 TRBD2 CATTTGTSADTQYF TGTGCCACCACCACCGGGACTAGCGCAGATACGCAGTATTTT
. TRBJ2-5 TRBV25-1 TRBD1 CASTRTGFETQYF TGTGCCAGCACCAGGACAGGGTTTGAGACCCAGTACTTC
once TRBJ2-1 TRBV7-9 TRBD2 CASSFGLAELSSYNEQFF TGTGCCAGCAGCTTTGGACTAGCGGAGCTGAGCTCCTACAATGAGCAGTTCTTC
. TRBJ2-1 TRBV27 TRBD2 CASSLAGTSGSNEQFF TGTGCCAGCAGTTTGGCCGGGACTAGCGGGAGTAATGAGCAGTTCTTC